A selection of T cell receptor beta chains follows, all from one sample in a study of T cells after yellow fever vaccination. One entry per CDR3 protein, called by TCRdb with MiXCR from the 5' RACE reads. The sample contains around 300,000 distinct CDR3 sequences, roughly 4.3% of which appear only once. Sequenced here: PBMCs, sampled 5 days after the yellow fever booster vaccination. These receptors originate from a man between 18 and 35 years old who received the YFV17D yellow fever vaccine. CDR3s include the opening cysteine and the closing phenylalanine or tryptophan. A D gene is named only where the DNA matches it firmly. Expanded clones get a size class; other rows say once, few or many, or leave the size out.

d_call,clone_size,v_call,j_call,cdr3_nt,cdr3_aa
NA,few,TRBV7-3,TRBJ2-6,TGTGCCAGCAGCCAGAGGGAAGAGGGGCCTGGGGCCAACGTCCTGACTTTC,CASSQREEGPGANVLTF
TRBD1,few,TRBV5-1,TRBJ1-2,TGCGCCAGCAGCGTGGGACAGGGGGCTAGCTACACCTTC,CASSVGQGASYTF
NA,NA,TRBV7-6,TRBJ1-3,TGTGCCAGCACCCTGGGCACTGGAAACACCATATATTTT,CASTLGTGNTIYF
TRBD2,NA,TRBV29-1,TRBJ2-3,TGCAGCGACAGGTTAGCGGGGGCCGTCGATACGCAGTATTTT,CSDRLAGAVDTQYF
NA,few,TRBV3-1,TRBJ2-2,TGTGCCAGCAGCCAGTCAAACACCGGGGAGCTGTTTTTT,CASSQSNTGELFF
NA,few,TRBV12-3/TRBV12-4,TRBJ1-3,TGTGCCAGCAGGAGTCGAAACTCTGGAAACACCATATATTTT,CASRSRNSGNTIYF
NA,few,TRBV18,TRBJ2-3,TGTGCCAGCTCACGTACCCCGCTGCGCACAGATACGCAGTATTTT,CASSRTPLRTDTQYF
NA,many,TRBV6-5,TRBJ2-1,TGTGCCAGCAGTTACACAGGGACCGATAGTGAGCAGTTCTTC,CASSYTGTDSEQFF
TRBD1,NA,TRBV20-1,TRBJ1-5,TGCAGTCTCAGCCCAGGACAGGGAAGCAATCAGCCCCAGCATTTT,CSLSPGQGSNQPQHF
TRBD2,many,TRBV7-9,TRBJ2-3,TGTGCCAGCACCAAAGCGGGGGTGTACACAGATACGCAGTATTTT,CASTKAGVYTDTQYF
NA,many,TRBV7-3,TRBJ2-1,TGTGCCAGCAGCTCGGACCCCGCCTCCTACAATGAGCAGTTCTTC,CASSSDPASYNEQFF
TRBD2,NA,TRBV20-1,TRBJ2-1,TGCAGTTTTAACGGGGGGAAGGGCCGTGAGCAGTTCTTC,CSFNGGKGREQFF
NA,many,TRBV21-1,TRBJ2-1,TGTGCCAGCAGCCCCGGGACAGGGTCCCATGAGCAGTTCTTC,CASSPGTGSHEQFF
NA,NA,TRBV7-2,TRBJ1-2,TGTGCCAGCAGCTTAGTGGTTAGTTCAGATGGCTACACCTTC,CASSLVVSSDGYTF
NA,NA,TRBV20-1,TRBJ1-5,TGCAGTGCTAGGGTCAGGGGATTGACATATAGCAATCAGCCCCAGCATTTT,CSARVRGLTYSNQPQHF
NA,NA,TRBV7-8,TRBJ2-3,TGTGCCAGCAGCCAGGTACGGGTCCGCGACACAGATACGCAGTATTTT,CASSQVRVRDTDTQYF
TRBD1,NA,TRBV28,TRBJ2-3,TGTGCCAGCAGTACGACAGGGGACACAGATACGCAGTATTTT,CASSTTGDTDTQYF
NA,many,TRBV5-4,TRBJ1-2,TGTGCCAGCAGCTTTGGAGGGAGCGGCTACACCTTC,CASSFGGSGYTF